Given below is one T cell receptor beta chain in context. This clonotype has a count of ten or more. Its recognized antigen is unknown. Base qualities are not recorded, but no much larger clone differs from it by a single base. V drops 6 bases and J drops 5 bases, leaving 10 bases in between. The CDR3, cysteine through phenylalanine, is 12 amino acids long. The only DNA kept is the CDR3, 36 bases in frame from the first base. This sample is part of a study of blood T cells in healthy people across ages (dated by TCRdb to the mid-2010s). Describing the broader study: In model experiments, roughly one uniquely barcoded TCR beta cDNA molecule per two T cells was captured by template switching. To track age-related changes in TCR beta repertoire diversity, the study relied on deep sequencing normalized with unique cDNA molecular identifiers. Two additional independent replicas of 1 million unique cDNA reads from the same blood draw were analyzed for two donors (one aged 18 to 29 and one aged 80 or older). Donors were grouped into four age groups: young (average about 15 years), middle-aged (less than 40), aged (around 60) and long-lived (approximately 82).

Overall results and qualifications from the work: The long-lived group showed more naive CD4+ T cells, fewer expanded clones and increased TCR diversity than the aged group, suggesting age selection. Observed TCR beta diversity correlated strongly with the percentage of naive T cells measured by flow cytometry. As age increased, observed TCR beta diversity per million T cells dropped in a roughly linear way, and a significant reduction was already evident by age 40. Conclusive comparison of naive and antigen-experienced compartments was prevented by the profiling of bulk unsorted PBMCs. Estimates of total diversity based on one million sequenced T cells were regarded as lower bounds and as underestimates. Donor CMV infection status was unknown, potentially confounding age-related changes in expanded clonotypes.

The protocol used for the library was 5' RACE. Sequencing used an Illumina HiSeq 2500. A second PCR of roughly 7 to 11 cycles was performed with a sample-barcoded 5' primer and a J-beta primer mix. A template-switch 5' adaptor carrying 12 random nucleotides introduced a unique molecular identifier onto each TCR beta cDNA molecule. At least 2.5 million CDR3-containing paired-end reads were obtained from each sample. All of the RNA was converted into first-strand cDNA using the Mint cDNA synthesis kit, with a TRBC-specific oligonucleotide serving as the primer. Following uracil-DNA glycosylase treatment, all cDNA underwent a first 18-cycle PCR with the universal primers M1SS and BC2_uni_R. The study's own analysis went as follows. For normalization, 1 million high-quality reads were randomly selected from each sample, with every read carrying a distinct molecular identifier. Reads with shared molecular identifiers were discarded instead of being binned into consensus sequences. MiTCR, set to a Q25 quality threshold and the strictest error-elimination algorithm, was used for CDR3 identification, clonotype clustering and error correction. Lower-bound total TCR beta diversity was estimated with a nonparametric unseen species model using Euler transformation. TCRdb reprocessing: public reads trimmed at Q25 with fastp, clones called with MiXCR, in-frame beta chains kept. Every distinct CDR3 protein forms one entry, paired with its most common genes and DNA. Clone size and V and J calls follow TCRdb, not the original study. The sample table holds approximately 780,000 distinct CDR3 sequences, of which around 24% were seen once. The ten largest clones capture under 3% of the sample.

Donors were a few dozen systemically healthy Caucasian individuals from Russia aged roughly 6 to 90 years. Each donor gave around 9.9 milliliters of peripheral blood, collected into EDTA-treated Vacutainer tubes. Ficoll-Paque density-gradient centrifugation was used to isolate PBMCs, with at least 7 million obtained per sample. Trizol reagent was used to extract total RNA from the PBMCs, yielding at least 5.5 micrograms per sample. For every donor, flow cytometry on a PBMC aliquot measured the percentage of naive CD45RAhigh/CD27high T cells. These data were likewise used in another study, on T cells of mothers and their children. As the second paper documents: Nine systemically healthy Caucasian individuals served as donors, namely three mothers together with their six children. cDNA synthesis used all of the extracted RNA, with 1.5 ug of RNA in each 15 ul reaction. In the second PCR, the M1S primer added sample barcodes and 2-4 random nucleotides. Over 8.5 million TCR beta CDR3 reads came from each mother, compared with approximately 3.1 million reads from each child. Thymic selection shapes the output of TCR recombination in a similar way in related and unrelated pairs, and inherited differences have a minor effect. Related mother-child pairs always showed normalized repertoire overlap that was slightly higher than in unrelated mother-child pairs, though the difference was never significant. With a sensitivity of 90 to 100 clones per million clonotypes, no persistent microchimeric T cell clones were detected. To look for features that set related mother-child pairs apart from unrelated individuals, the researchers ran deep NGS to compare the TCR beta repertoires of mothers and children. On average, the children were roughly 10 +/- 4 years old, while the mothers were roughly 36 +/- 4 years old. After adapter ligation was performed with NEBNext reagents, the libraries were sequenced on an Illumina HiSeq 2000 with 100+100 nt paired-end reads. To avoid cross-contamination, the mother libraries and the child libraries were prepared a month apart and sequenced in separate runs. Each donor had between roughly 500,000 and 2,100,000 distinct TCR beta clonotypes identified. Naive TCR beta clonotypes were estimated from low-frequency clonotypes matched to each donor's FACS-determined naive share, without sorting.

Sample: blood. The receptor was isolated from a boy between 10 and 17 years old in good health. This sequence uses TRBV12-3 or TRBV12-4 and TRBJ2-5; the D gene remains uncertain. The bases read TGTGCCAGCAGCCACCTAAGGGAGACCCAGTACTTC. Translation gives CASSHLRETQYF.